These T cell receptor beta chains were read from a single sample in a study of blood T cell repertoires in COVID-19. Measured with immunoSEQ multiplex PCR; TCRdb has only the in-frame clones, and not every one. Here the sample spans about 240,000 clones, about 79% being singletons. Sequencing was performed on peripheral blood. Receptor source: a woman aged 80 or over with acute or convalescent COVID-19. The CDR3 runs from the conserved cysteine through the conserved F or W. A D gene is named only where the DNA matches it firmly. Rows give clone size only sometimes, using once, few, many, or a class for an expanded clone.

abundance: -
v_gene: TRBV3-1/TRBV3-2
d_gene: TRBD2
j_gene: TRBJ2-1
CDR3nt: TGTGCCAGCAGCCAAGGAGGACTAGCGGGGGGAACCACCCAGTTCTTC
CDR3aa: CASSQGGLAGGTTQFF

abundance: -
v_gene: TRBV12-3/TRBV12-4
d_gene: -
j_gene: TRBJ2-1
CDR3nt: TGTGCCAGCAGGTCAGGGTACAATGAGCAGTTCTTC
CDR3aa: CASRSGYNEQFF

abundance: -
v_gene: TRBV2
d_gene: -
j_gene: TRBJ1-2
CDR3nt: TGTGCCAGCAGCGCCTCGCCTGGACAGAGCCGGGGCTACACCTTC
CDR3aa: CASSASPGQSRGYTF

abundance: -
v_gene: TRBV24-1
d_gene: -
j_gene: TRBJ1-5
CDR3nt: TGTGCCACCAGTGACGCGAGCAATCAGCCCCAGCATTTT
CDR3aa: CATSDASNQPQHF

abundance: -
v_gene: TRBV6-5
d_gene: -
j_gene: TRBJ1-5
CDR3nt: TGTGCCAGCACCCTGACGGCAGAGGGGCCCCAGCATTTT
CDR3aa: CASTLTAEGPQHF

abundance: -
v_gene: TRBV30
d_gene: TRBD1
j_gene: TRBJ2-6
CDR3nt: TGTGCCTGGAGTGTGGGACAGATCTCTGGGGCCAACGTCCTGACTTTC
CDR3aa: CAWSVGQISGANVLTF

abundance: once
v_gene: TRBV7-9
d_gene: TRBD2
j_gene: TRBJ2-3
CDR3nt: TGTGCCAGCAAGTCTAGCGGGCGAGATACGCAGTATTTT
CDR3aa: CASKSSGRDTQYF

abundance: -
v_gene: TRBV19
d_gene: TRBD2
j_gene: TRBJ2-1
CDR3nt: TGTGCCAGTAGTATAGAAGCGGGGGGCTACAATGAGCAGTTCTTC
CDR3aa: CASSIEAGGYNEQFF

abundance: -
v_gene: TRBV7-8
d_gene: TRBD1
j_gene: TRBJ2-2
CDR3nt: TGTGCCAGCAGCTCCGACAGGGCCACCGGGGAGCTGTTTTTT
CDR3aa: CASSSDRATGELFF

abundance: few
v_gene: TRBV30
d_gene: -
j_gene: TRBJ2-5
CDR3nt: TGTGCCTGTAAATTGGCGGGGGCGGGGGAGACCCAGTACTTC
CDR3aa: CACKLAGAGETQYF

abundance: -
v_gene: TRBV5-1
d_gene: TRBD1
j_gene: TRBJ2-6
CDR3nt: TGCGCCAGCAGCTCTACAGGGGCAGGGGCCAACGTCCTGACTTTC
CDR3aa: CASSSTGAGANVLTF

abundance: -
v_gene: TRBV29-1
d_gene: -
j_gene: TRBJ2-7
CDR3nt: TGCAGCGGGGGGGACAGCGAATCTTCCTACGAGCAGTACTTC
CDR3aa: CSGGDSESSYEQYF

abundance: few
v_gene: TRBV27
d_gene: -
j_gene: TRBJ2-7
CDR3nt: TGTGCCAGCAGCGCGTTGTTACCCGTCTACGAGCAGTACTTC
CDR3aa: CASSALLPVYEQYF

abundance: -
v_gene: TRBV21-1
d_gene: -
j_gene: TRBJ2-1
CDR3nt: TGTGCCAGCAAGGGACAGGAAACCTACAATGAGCAGTTCTTC
CDR3aa: CASKGQETYNEQFF

abundance: -
v_gene: TRBV9
d_gene: -
j_gene: TRBJ2-1
CDR3nt: TGTGCCAGCAGCGTACCCCCTTTTAATGAGCAGTTCTTC
CDR3aa: CASSVPPFNEQFF

abundance: -
v_gene: TRBV6-6
d_gene: -
j_gene: TRBJ2-5
CDR3nt: TGTGCCAGCACCCCCCGAGGCGGAGAAGAGACCCAGTACTTC
CDR3aa: CASTPRGGEETQYF

abundance: -
v_gene: TRBV7-9
d_gene: -
j_gene: TRBJ1-2
CDR3nt: TGTGCCAGCAGCCTAACCGGGGGAGCTAACTATGGCTACACCTTC
CDR3aa: CASSLTGGANYGYTF

abundance: few
v_gene: TRBV24-1
d_gene: -
j_gene: TRBJ2-7
CDR3nt: TGTGCCACCAGTGATCAATACGAGCAGTACTTC
CDR3aa: CATSDQYEQYF

abundance: -
v_gene: TRBV28
d_gene: TRBD1
j_gene: TRBJ1-4
CDR3nt: TGTGCCAGCAGTAGGGACAGGGAGGTGGTAGGAACTAATGAAAAACTGTTTTTT
CDR3aa: CASSRDREVVGTNEKLFF

abundance: once
v_gene: TRBV12-5
d_gene: TRBD1
j_gene: TRBJ1-1
CDR3nt: TGTGCTAGTGGTCCCGGACAGGGGATGAACACTGAAGCTTTCTTT
CDR3aa: CASGPGQGMNTEAFF

abundance: -
v_gene: TRBV3-1/TRBV3-2
d_gene: TRBD2
j_gene: TRBJ2-1
CDR3nt: TGTGCCAGCAGCCCGACTCCGGGACTAGCGGACAATGAGCAGTTCTTC
CDR3aa: CASSPTPGLADNEQFF

abundance: -
v_gene: TRBV5-1
d_gene: TRBD1
j_gene: TRBJ1-4
CDR3nt: TGCGCCAGCAGCCCAGGGGGCGCAACTAATGAAAAACTGTTTTTT
CDR3aa: CASSPGGATNEKLFF

abundance: -
v_gene: TRBV19
d_gene: -
j_gene: TRBJ2-5
CDR3nt: TGTGCCAGTAGTATTAAAGGGGGTCGGGAGACCCAGTACTTC
CDR3aa: CASSIKGGRETQYF

abundance: -
v_gene: TRBV2
d_gene: -
j_gene: TRBJ1-1
CDR3nt: TGTGCCAGCAGGAGGGGGGGAATGAACACTGAAGCTTTCTTT
CDR3aa: CASRRGGMNTEAFF

abundance: few
v_gene: TRBV4-1
d_gene: -
j_gene: TRBJ2-2
CDR3nt: TGCGCCAGCAGCCCCCGTGGGGCCACCGGGGAGCTGTTTTTT
CDR3aa: CASSPRGATGELFF

abundance: -
v_gene: TRBV6-5
d_gene: -
j_gene: TRBJ2-7
CDR3nt: TGTGCCAGCAGTTACGGCGCCGTTACCGGGGTTTACGAGCAGTACTTC
CDR3aa: CASSYGAVTGVYEQYF

abundance: -
v_gene: TRBV5-1
d_gene: TRBD1
j_gene: TRBJ2-1
CDR3nt: TGCGCCAGCAGCTCCGGACAGGGGGCGATCTCCTACAATGAGCAGTTCTTC
CDR3aa: CASSSGQGAISYNEQFF

abundance: few
v_gene: TRBV10-1
d_gene: TRBD1
j_gene: TRBJ2-1
CDR3nt: TGCGCCAGCAGTAAGACCCCGGACAGGGACAATGAGCAGTTCTTC
CDR3aa: CASSKTPDRDNEQFF

abundance: -
v_gene: TRBV10-3
d_gene: TRBD1
j_gene: TRBJ1-2
CDR3nt: TGTGCCATCAGACCCGGGACAGGGGGCTTCACTAACTATGGCTACACCTTC
CDR3aa: CAIRPGTGGFTNYGYTF

abundance: -
v_gene: TRBV30
d_gene: -
j_gene: TRBJ1-5
CDR3nt: TGTGCCTGGAGTGGACAGTCCAATCAGCCCCAGCATTTT
CDR3aa: CAWSGQSNQPQHF

abundance: -
v_gene: TRBV5-1
d_gene: TRBD1
j_gene: TRBJ1-4
CDR3nt: TGCGCCAGCAGCCCTTCGGACAGGGTACATGAAAAACTGTTTTTT
CDR3aa: CASSPSDRVHEKLFF

abundance: -
v_gene: TRBV2
d_gene: TRBD1
j_gene: TRBJ1-5
CDR3nt: TGTGCCAGCAGGCGATCCGGGACAGGGAGCAATCAGCCCCAGCATTTT
CDR3aa: CASRRSGTGSNQPQHF

abundance: -
v_gene: TRBV20-1
d_gene: TRBD2
j_gene: TRBJ2-1
CDR3nt: TGCAGTGCTAGTGGGCTAGCGGGGGGGCGGAATGAGCAGTTCTTC
CDR3aa: CSASGLAGGRNEQFF

abundance: -
v_gene: TRBV2
d_gene: -
j_gene: TRBJ2-7
CDR3nt: TGTGCCAGCAGCGGAAACGGTGGGCCCTACGAGCAGTACTTC
CDR3aa: CASSGNGGPYEQYF

abundance: -
v_gene: TRBV6-5
d_gene: -
j_gene: TRBJ2-3
CDR3nt: TGTGCCAGCCACAGGACGGGGGCAGATACGCAGTATTTT
CDR3aa: CASHRTGADTQYF

abundance: -
v_gene: TRBV3-1/TRBV3-2
d_gene: TRBD2
j_gene: TRBJ2-5
CDR3nt: TGTGCCAGCATAGGGACTACCGGAGAGACCCAGTACTTC
CDR3aa: CASIGTTGETQYF

abundance: -
v_gene: TRBV4-1
d_gene: -
j_gene: TRBJ1-2
CDR3nt: TGCGCCAGCAGCCGCGGGGAGGGGTTACCCAGCTATGGCTACACCTTC
CDR3aa: CASSRGEGLPSYGYTF

abundance: few
v_gene: TRBV5-6
d_gene: TRBD1
j_gene: TRBJ1-6
CDR3nt: TGTGCCAGCAGCTTGGGTCAGGGGGCTGGGAATTCACCCCTCCACTTT
CDR3aa: CASSLGQGAGNSPLHF

abundance: -
v_gene: TRBV19
d_gene: TRBD1
j_gene: TRBJ1-5
CDR3nt: TGTGCCAGTAGGTTACAGGGGAAAGATCAGCCCCAGCATTTT
CDR3aa: CASRLQGKDQPQHF

abundance: -
v_gene: TRBV27
d_gene: -
j_gene: TRBJ1-2
CDR3nt: TGTGCCAGCAGTTTCAGGGGAATCGATGGCTACACCTTC
CDR3aa: CASSFRGIDGYTF

abundance: -
v_gene: TRBV6-1
d_gene: TRBD2
j_gene: TRBJ2-3
CDR3nt: TGTGCCAGCAGTGAGAGGCGGGGGGACACAGATACGCAGTATTTT
CDR3aa: CASSERRGDTDTQYF

abundance: -
v_gene: TRBV24-1
d_gene: TRBD2
j_gene: TRBJ2-3
CDR3nt: TGTGCCACCAGTGCCCCTACTAGCGGGGGGAGGAAAGAGTATTTT
CDR3aa: CATSAPTSGGRKEYF